Each of the 11 T cell receptor beta chains below was sequenced from the same sample in a study of T-cell reconstitution after alpha-beta-depleted transplantation in children (TCRdb year 2016). Reading the label with the study, this specimen's time point is: day 60 (about 2 months) after transplantation. The treatment or condition label here, explained by the study, means: allogeneic hematopoietic cell transplantation with graft depleted of TCRalphabeta T cells and CD19 B cells. To prepare the library, PCR was applied. Instrument used: Illumina HiSeq 2500. Molecular barcoding was employed in the preparation of TCR libraries, with unique molecular identifiers being used to normalize TCRbeta repertoire quantification. TCRdb trimmed public reads at Q25 via fastp, called clones via MiXCR and kept in-frame beta chains. Under each unique CDR3 protein, matching rows form one entry showing the most common genes and DNA. The sample profile shows approximately 97,000 distinct CDR3 sequences; around 5.9% of them were found once. The ten largest clonotypes hold about 6% of the sample.

This sample comprised PBMCs, mostly from graft donor cells, obtained 60 days after TCRalphabeta/CD19-depleted stem cell transplant. These receptors all stem from a female patient aged 2 to 10 who had a stem cell transplant for Fanconi anemia, so the T cells may come from the graft donor.

The gene calls are TRBV7-9 and TRBJ2-7; 7 bases align to TRBD2. Germline CDR1 is SEHNR and CDR2 is FQNEAQ (reference sequence). The CDR3 is 14 amino acids. The V and J ends lost 3 bases and 2 bases, in that order; junction bases with no gene match: 4. CDR3 bases: TGTGCCAGCAGCTTTGGCGGGAGAACCTACGAGCAGTACTTC. It codes for CASSFGGRTYEQYF.

In this sample, this clonotype turned up many times. The chain recombines TRBV7-2 with TRBJ2-1, with TRBD2 matching 7 bases. The germline CDR1 and CDR2 sequences are SGHTA and FQGNSA. V gave up 0 bases and J gave up 6 bases; unmatched junction bases: 5. The CDR3 totals 15 residues. Written as DNA, the CDR3 is TGTGCCAGCAGCTTAGCTCGGGGGGTACCCAATGAGCAGTTCTTC. Encoded protein: CASSLARGVPNEQFF.

There are many counts of this clonotype. The chain has TRBV18 and TRBJ1-2; D is perhaps TRBD1 (6 bases). V was trimmed by 5 bases and J by 8 bases, leaving 21 bases between them. Germline V gene sequence: CDR1 KGHSH, CDR2 LQKENI. This CDR3 spans 15 amino acids. The CDR3 here is CASSAHPTGPGGYTF. The CDR3 DNA reads TGTGCCAGCTCAGCCCATCCGACAGGCCCGGGGGGCTACACCTTC.

V and J are TRBV20-1 and TRBJ2-5; the match to TRBD2 covers 8 bases. The length of the CDR3 is 16 residues. After removal of 0 bases from V and 4 bases from J, the junction contained 10 bases not matched to a gene. Germline V gene data show CDR1 as DFQATT and CDR2 as SNEGSKA (reference sequence). The CDR3 bases are TGCAGTGCTAGAGATCAGTTGCGGGGGGCGGGAGAGACCCAGTACTTC. Translation: CSARDQLRGAGETQYF.

This clonotype was counted many times. The chain has TRBV29-1 and TRBJ1-3, with D unresolved. V was pared by 8 bases and J by 1 base, with 6 bases between. There are 11 residues in the CDR3. Germline V gene lookup returns CDR1 SQVTM and CDR2 ANQGSEA. CDR3 in DNA: TGCAGCTCACGATCTGGAAACACCATATATTTT. Its protein product is CSSRSGNTIYF.

Many counts were recorded for this clonotype. This chain links TRBV7-2 with TRBJ2-1; TRBD2 matches at 9 bases. The V and J ends lost 3 bases and 8 bases, in that order; junction bases with no gene match: 5. The CDR3 spans 14 residues. CDR1 and CDR2 from the germline V gene are SGHTA and FQGNSA. The CDR3 loop reads CASSFPSGAYEQFF. The CDR3 DNA reads TGTGCCAGCAGCTTCCCTAGCGGGGCCTATGAGCAGTTCTTC.

The V gene is TRBV2, the J gene TRBJ2-7, with D possibly matching TRBD2 (5 bases). From germline, CDR1 is SNHLY and CDR2 FYNNEI. V was clipped by 6 bases and J by 0 bases, with 12 bases between them. The length of the CDR3 is 14 residues. As DNA, the CDR3 is TGTGCCAGCAGGAGTCCGGGAACCTCCTACGAGCAGTACTTC. It yields the protein CASRSPGTSYEQYF. Drawing the rest from reference TRBV2 and TRBJ2-7, the complete variable domain is EPEVTQTPSHQVTQMGQEVILRCVPISNHLYFYWYRQILGQKVEFLVSFYNNEISEKSEIFDDQFSVERPDGSNFTLKIRSTKLEDSAMYFCASRSPGTSYEQYFGPGTRLTVT.

This clonotype was counted ten times or more. The chain employs TRBV28 and TRBJ2-5, with D unclear. V lost 3 bases and J 2 bases, leaving 7 bases between the germline ends. CDR3 length equals 13 residues. Germline assignment: CDR1 MDHEN and CDR2 SYDVKM. This chain's CDR3 is CASSFWVQETQYF. Written as DNA, the CDR3 is TGTGCCAGCAGTTTTTGGGTTCAAGAGACCCAGTACTTC.

The chain combines TRBV5-1 with TRBJ2-5; D assignment may be TRBD1 or TRBD2 (5 bases each). Germline loops: CDR1 SGHRS, CDR2 YFSETQ. The CDR3 consists of 15 residues. Trimming shortened V by 3 bases and J by 4 bases, and 16 bases separated the two germline ends. The CDR3 here is CASSSTGPSGETQYF. As DNA, the CDR3 is TGCGCCAGCAGCTCTACGGGGCCCAGCGGAGAGACCCAGTACTTC.

This clonotype was seen a few times. This chain uses TRBV7-2 with TRBJ2-3; 7 bases agree with TRBD2. The CDR3 extends over 15 amino acids. Germline V lookup: CDR1 SGHTA, CDR2 FQGNSA. J lost 11 bases, V lost 4 bases, and 15 bases had no gene match. CDR3 sequence reads: CASSSPRLGGGGQYF. CDR3 coding DNA: TGTGCCAGCAGCTCCCCGCGCCTGGGCGGGGGAGGGCAGTATTTT.

The chain uses TRBV18 and TRBJ2-7, with D possibly matching TRBD1 (6 bases). The CDR3 covers 14 residues. V lost 4 bases and J 4 bases, leaving 14 bases between the germline ends. CDR1 and CDR2 from the germline V gene are KGHSH and LQKENI. CDR3 sequence (DNA): TGTGCCAGCTCACATCTGGACAGTGAGTACGAGCAGTACTTC. Amino acid sequence: CASSHLDSEYEQYF. Drawing the rest from reference TRBV18 and TRBJ2-7, the complete variable domain is NAGVMQNPRHLVRRRGQEARLRCSPMKGHSHVYWYRQLPEEGLKFMVYLQKENIIDESGMPKERFSAEFPKEGPSILRIQQVVRGDSAAYFCASSHLDSEYEQYFGPGTRLTVT.